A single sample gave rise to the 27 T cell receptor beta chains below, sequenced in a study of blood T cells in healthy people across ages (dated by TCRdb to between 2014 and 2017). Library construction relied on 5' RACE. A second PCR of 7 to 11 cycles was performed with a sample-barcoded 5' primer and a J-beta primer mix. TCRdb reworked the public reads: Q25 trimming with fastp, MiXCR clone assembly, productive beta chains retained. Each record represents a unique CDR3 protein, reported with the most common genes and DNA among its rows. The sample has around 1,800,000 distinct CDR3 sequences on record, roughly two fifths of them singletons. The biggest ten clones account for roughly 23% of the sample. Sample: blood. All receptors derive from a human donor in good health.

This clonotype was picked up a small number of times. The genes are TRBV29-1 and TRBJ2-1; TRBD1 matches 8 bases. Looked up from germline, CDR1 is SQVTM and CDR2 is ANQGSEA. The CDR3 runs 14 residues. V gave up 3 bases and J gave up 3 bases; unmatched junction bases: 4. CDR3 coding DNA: TGCAGCGTTGAGCAGGGGGCGAACTACAATGAGCAGTTCTTC. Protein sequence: CSVEQGANYNEQFF.

The CDR3 nucleotides read TGTGCCAGCAGCCCCCCCGAGGGCCACTATGGCTACACCTTC. It codes for CASSPPEGHYGYTF. The V gene is TRBV25-1, the J gene TRBJ1-2; D remains ambiguous. From germline, CDR1 is MGHDK and CDR2 SYGVNS. This CDR3 spans 14 amino acids. The V gene lost 6 bases and the J gene lost 3 bases, with 14 bases spanning the gap.

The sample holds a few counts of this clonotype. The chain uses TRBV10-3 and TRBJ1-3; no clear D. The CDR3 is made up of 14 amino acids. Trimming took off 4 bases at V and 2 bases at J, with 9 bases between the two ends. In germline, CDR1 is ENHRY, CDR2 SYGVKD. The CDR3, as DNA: TGTGCCATCAGTGGGGCTTTCGCTGGAAACACCATATATTTT. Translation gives CAISGAFAGNTIYF.

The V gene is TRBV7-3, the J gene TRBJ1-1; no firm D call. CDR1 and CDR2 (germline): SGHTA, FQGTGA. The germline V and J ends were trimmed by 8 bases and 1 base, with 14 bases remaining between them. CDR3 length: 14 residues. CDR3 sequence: CASSTAHTNTEAFF. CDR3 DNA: TGTGCCAGCTCGACGGCCCACACGAACACTGAAGCTTTCTTT. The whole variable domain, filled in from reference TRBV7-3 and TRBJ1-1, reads GAGVSQTPSNKVTEKGKYVELRCDPISGHTALYWYRQSLGQGPEFLIYFQGTGAADDSGLPNDRFFAVRPEGSVSTLKIQRTERGDSAVYLCASSTAHTNTEAFFGQGTRLTVV.

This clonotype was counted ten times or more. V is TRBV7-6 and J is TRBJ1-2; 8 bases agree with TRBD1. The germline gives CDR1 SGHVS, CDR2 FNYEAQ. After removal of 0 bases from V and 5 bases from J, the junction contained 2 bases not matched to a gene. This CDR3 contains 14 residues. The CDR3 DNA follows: TGTGCCAGCAGCTTAGCAAGGACAGGGTATGGCTACACCTTC. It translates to CASSLARTGYGYTF.

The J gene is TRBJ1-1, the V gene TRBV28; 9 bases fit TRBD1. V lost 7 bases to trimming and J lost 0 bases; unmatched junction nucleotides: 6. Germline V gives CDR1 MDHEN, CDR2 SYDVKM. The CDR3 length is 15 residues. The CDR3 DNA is TGTGCCAGCACCCCTGGGGACAGGGTGAACACTGAAGCTTTCTTT. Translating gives CASTPGDRVNTEAFF.

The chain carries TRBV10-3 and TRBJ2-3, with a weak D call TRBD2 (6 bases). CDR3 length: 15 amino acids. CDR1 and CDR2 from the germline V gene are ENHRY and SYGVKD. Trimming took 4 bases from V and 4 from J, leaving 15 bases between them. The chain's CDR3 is CAISVAGRVSDTQYF. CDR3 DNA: TGTGCCATCAGTGTGGCGGGGCGGGTTTCAGATACGCAGTATTTT.

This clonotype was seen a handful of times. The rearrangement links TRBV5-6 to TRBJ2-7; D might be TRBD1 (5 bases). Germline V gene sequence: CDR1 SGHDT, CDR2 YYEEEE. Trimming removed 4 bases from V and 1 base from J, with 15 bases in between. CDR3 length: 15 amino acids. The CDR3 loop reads CASSTLTTGSYEQYF. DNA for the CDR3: TGTGCCAGCAGCACCTTAACTACAGGTTCCTACGAGCAGTACTTC.

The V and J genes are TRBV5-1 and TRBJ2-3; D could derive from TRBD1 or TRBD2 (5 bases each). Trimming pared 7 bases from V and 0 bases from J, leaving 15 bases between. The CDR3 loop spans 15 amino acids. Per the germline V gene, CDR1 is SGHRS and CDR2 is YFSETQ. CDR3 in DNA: TGCGCCAGCTCCACTCTGGGGGTTAGCACAGATACGCAGTATTTT. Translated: CASSTLGVSTDTQYF.

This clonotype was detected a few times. The CDR3 DNA is TGTGCCAGCAGCCCCCGGGAAAGGGGTGGCAATGAGCAGTTCTTC. Amino acid sequence: CASSPRERGGNEQFF. The chain uses TRBV7-9 and TRBJ2-1; D is possibly TRBD1 or TRBD2 (5 bases each). Germline CDR1 is SEHNR and CDR2 is FQNEAQ (reference sequence). This CDR3 region has 15 residues. Trimming took off 5 bases at V and 6 bases at J, with 17 bases between the two ends. Together with reference TRBV7-9 and TRBJ2-1, the CDR3 gives the full variable domain: DTGVSQNPRHKITKRGQNVTFRCDPISEHNRLYWYRQTLGQGPEFLTYFQNEAQLEKSRLLSDRFSAERPKGSFSTLEIQRTEQGDSAMYLCASSPRERGGNEQFFGPGTRLTVL.

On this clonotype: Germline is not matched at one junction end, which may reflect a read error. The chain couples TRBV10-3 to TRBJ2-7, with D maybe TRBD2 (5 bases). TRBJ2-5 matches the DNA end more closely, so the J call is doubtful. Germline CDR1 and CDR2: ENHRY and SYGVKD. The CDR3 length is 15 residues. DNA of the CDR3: TGTGCCACCAGTGAGTCCTTAAGAGGGCGAGAGACCCAGTACTTC. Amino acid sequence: CATSESLRGRETQYF.

The DNA of the CDR3 is TGTGCCAGCTCACCAGTGTTCCAGGGAGAAAGTGGCTACACCTTC. Protein product: CASSPVFQGESGYTF. This chain joins TRBV18 and TRBJ1-2; D is perhaps TRBD1 (5 bases). Trimming shortened V by 2 bases and J by 7 bases, and 17 bases separated the two germline ends. CDR1 KGHSH and CDR2 LQKENI come from the germline V gene. This CDR3 has 15 residues.

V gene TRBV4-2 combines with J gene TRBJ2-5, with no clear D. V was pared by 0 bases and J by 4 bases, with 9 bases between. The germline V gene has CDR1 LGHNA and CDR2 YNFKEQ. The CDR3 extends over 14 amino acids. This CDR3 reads CASSQDSTVETQYF. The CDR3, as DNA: TGTGCCAGCAGCCAAGATTCAACAGTAGAGACCCAGTACTTC.

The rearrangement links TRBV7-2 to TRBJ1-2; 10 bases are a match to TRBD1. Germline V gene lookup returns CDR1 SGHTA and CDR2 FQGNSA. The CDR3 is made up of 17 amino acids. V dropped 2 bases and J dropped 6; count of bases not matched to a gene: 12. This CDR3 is CASSLFRGGTGEDGYTF. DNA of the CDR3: TGTGCCAGCAGCTTATTTAGGGGTGGGACAGGGGAAGATGGCTACACCTTC.

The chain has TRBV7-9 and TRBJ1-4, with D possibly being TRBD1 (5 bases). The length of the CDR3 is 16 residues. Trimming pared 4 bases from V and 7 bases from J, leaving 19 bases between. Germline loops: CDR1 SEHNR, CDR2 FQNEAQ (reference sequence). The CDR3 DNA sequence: TGTGCCAGCAGCTCCAGGACACCGTATCCAGGTGAAAAACTGTTTTTT. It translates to CASSSRTPYPGEKLFF. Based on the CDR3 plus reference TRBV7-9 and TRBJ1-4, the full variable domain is DTGVSQNPRHKITKRGQNVTFRCDPISEHNRLYWYRQTLGQGPEFLTYFQNEAQLEKSRLLSDRFSAERPKGSFSTLEIQRTEQGDSAMYLCASSSRTPYPGEKLFFGSGTQLSVL.

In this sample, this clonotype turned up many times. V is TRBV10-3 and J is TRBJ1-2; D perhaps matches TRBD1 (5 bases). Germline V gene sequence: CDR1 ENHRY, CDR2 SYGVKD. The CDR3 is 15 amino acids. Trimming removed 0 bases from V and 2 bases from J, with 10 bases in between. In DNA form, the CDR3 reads TGTGCCATCAGTGAGTCGGAGGGGTTGAACTATGGCTACACCTTC. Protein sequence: CAISESEGLNYGYTF.

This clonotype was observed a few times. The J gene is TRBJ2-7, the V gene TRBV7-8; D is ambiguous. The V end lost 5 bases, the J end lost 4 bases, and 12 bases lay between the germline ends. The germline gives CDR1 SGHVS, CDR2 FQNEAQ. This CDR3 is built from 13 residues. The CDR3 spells CASSVGKVYEQYF. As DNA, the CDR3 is TGTGCCAGCAGCGTGGGGAAGGTTTACGAGCAGTACTTC.

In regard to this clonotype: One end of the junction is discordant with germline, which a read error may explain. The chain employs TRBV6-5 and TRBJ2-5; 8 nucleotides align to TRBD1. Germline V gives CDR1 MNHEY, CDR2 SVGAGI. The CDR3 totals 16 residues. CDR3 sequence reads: CASSTTGTGSQETQYF. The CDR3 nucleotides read TGCGCCAGCAGCACAACCGGGACAGGATCCCAAGAGACCCAGTACTTC.

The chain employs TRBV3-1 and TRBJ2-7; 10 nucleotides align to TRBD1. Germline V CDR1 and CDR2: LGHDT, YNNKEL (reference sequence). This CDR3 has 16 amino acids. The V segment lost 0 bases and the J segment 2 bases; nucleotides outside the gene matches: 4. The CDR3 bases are TGTGCCAGCAGCCAAGAAGGGACAGGGGAACCCTACGAGCAGTACTTC. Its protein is CASSQEGTGEPYEQYF.

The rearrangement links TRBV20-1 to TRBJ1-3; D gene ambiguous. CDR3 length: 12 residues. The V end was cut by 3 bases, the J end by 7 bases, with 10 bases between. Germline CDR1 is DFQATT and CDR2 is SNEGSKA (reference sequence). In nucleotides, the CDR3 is TGCAGTGCTAGGTGGATCCGGAACACCATATATTTT. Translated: CSARWIRNTIYF.

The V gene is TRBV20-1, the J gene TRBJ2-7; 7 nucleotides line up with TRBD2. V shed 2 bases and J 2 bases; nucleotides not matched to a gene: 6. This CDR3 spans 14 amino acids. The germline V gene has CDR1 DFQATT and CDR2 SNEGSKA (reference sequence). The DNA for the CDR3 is TGCAGTGCTAGAAGGGCGGGAGTTACCTACGAGCAGTACTTC. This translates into CSARRAGVTYEQYF.

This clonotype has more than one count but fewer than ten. This CDR3 is CAISDPGRAFF. Written as DNA, the CDR3 is TGTGCCATCAGTGATCCAGGGAGGGCTTTCTTT. This chain connects TRBV10-3 to TRBJ1-1; D possibly corresponds to TRBD1 (5 bases). Looked up from germline, CDR1 is ENHRY and CDR2 is SYGVKD. V lost 3 bases, J lost 11 bases, and 10 bases lay in between. The CDR3 covers 11 residues.

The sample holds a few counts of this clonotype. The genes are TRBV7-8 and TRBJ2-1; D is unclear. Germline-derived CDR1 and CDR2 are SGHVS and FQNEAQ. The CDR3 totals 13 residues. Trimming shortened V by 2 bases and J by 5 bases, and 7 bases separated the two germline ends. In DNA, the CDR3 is TGTGCCAGCAGCTTAACTATTCACAATGAGCAGTTCTTC. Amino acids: CASSLTIHNEQFF.

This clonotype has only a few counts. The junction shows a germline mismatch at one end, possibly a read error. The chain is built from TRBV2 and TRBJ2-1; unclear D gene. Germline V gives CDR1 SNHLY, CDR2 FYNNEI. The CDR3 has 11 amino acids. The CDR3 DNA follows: TGTGCCAACAGTCCCAGGCATGAGCAGTTCTTC. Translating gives CANSPRHEQFF.

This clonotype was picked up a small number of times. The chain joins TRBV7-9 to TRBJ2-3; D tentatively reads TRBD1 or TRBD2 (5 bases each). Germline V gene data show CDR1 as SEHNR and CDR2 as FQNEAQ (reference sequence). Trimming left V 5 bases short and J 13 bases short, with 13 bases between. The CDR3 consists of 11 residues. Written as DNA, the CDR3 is TGTGCCAGCAGCGGGACGACCTACAAGTATTTT. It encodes CASSGTTYKYF.

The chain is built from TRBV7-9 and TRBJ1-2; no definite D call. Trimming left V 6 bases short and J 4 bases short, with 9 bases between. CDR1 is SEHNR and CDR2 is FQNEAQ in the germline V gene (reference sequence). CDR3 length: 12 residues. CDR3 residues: CASSYQSYGYTF. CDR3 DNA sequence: TGTGCCAGCAGTTATCAGTCCTATGGCTACACCTTC.

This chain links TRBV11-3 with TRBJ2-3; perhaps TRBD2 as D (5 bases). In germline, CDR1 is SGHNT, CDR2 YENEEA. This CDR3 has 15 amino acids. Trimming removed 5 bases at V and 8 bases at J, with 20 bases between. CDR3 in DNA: TGTGCCAGCAGCCCAGTCGGAGTTGCGGCGGGTACGCAGTATTTT. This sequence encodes CASSPVGVAAGTQYF.